Described below is a single T cell receptor beta chain sequence and its context. The antigen it binds to is not known. No base qualities exist here, and no much larger clone lies one base off it. The library was built by means of the immunoSEQ multiplex PCR assay. For the multiplex PCR, a mixture combining 60 forward primers for TCR Vbeta segments and 13 reverse primers for TCR Jbeta segments was used. The CDR3 region of rearranged TCR beta genes was amplified from genomic DNA by a multiplex PCR assay. On the Illumina HiSeq System, the amplified TCR beta libraries were sequenced as 87-base-pair reads. Per the source publication's procedure: A later analysis counted about 80 million unique TCR beta chains across the 550 to 750 repertoires, and some 11 million of these chains were shared by at least two donors. To remove PCR and sequencing errors, raw reads were error-corrected and collapsed into unique sequences using a nearest-neighbor algorithm that merged closely related sequences. CDR3 sequences were aligned to IMGT reference sequences to assign V, D and J gene segments. For a sequence to be retained, a match of at least six nucleotides was required to both a V gene segment and a J gene segment. A rearrangement counted as productive if the CDR3 had no stop codons and remained in frame with V and J, and every other rearrangement counted as non-productive. CDR3 was defined according to IMGT convention as the region running from the second conserved V-encoded cysteine to the conserved J-encoded phenylalanine. In an earlier analysis of 500 to 650 of the donors, sequences lacking an unambiguous match to a single V gene segment were excluded. An earlier analysis of 587 of the donors classified V segments as functional when productive rearrangements were above 56.7% and as segregating when the standard deviation between donors was above 5%. A statistical classification framework was developed to diagnose cytomegalovirus status using the catalog of TCR beta chain sequences. V and J gene assignment, in a later analysis, came from comparing TCR nucleotide sequences with IMGT/GENE-DB human TR gene sequences. In a later analysis, CDR3 sequences and most-parsimonious VDJ recombination scenarios were assigned using the TCRdist pipeline. A later analysis defined each TCR beta chain by its CDR3 amino acid sequence plus V-gene family, and excluded reads lacking a unique V-gene family. To address suspected cross-contamination and a sequencing artifact, a later analysis removed over 500 highly shared, low-generation-probability nucleotide sequences. A later analysis calculated a clonal expansion index for each public chain from normalized within-repertoire ranks of inferred template counts. In a later analysis, generation probabilities were computed with a VDJ recombination model fitted to out-of-frame rearrangements, and the resulting probabilities were checked against IGoR. In a later analysis, hypergeometric tests were used to score TCR-TCR, TCR-HLA and TCR-CMV co-occurrence, with a repertoire-size bias correction applied to TCR pairs. To estimate false discovery rates, a later analysis permuted the HLA or CMV assignments 20 times. In a later analysis, co-occurring TCRs were grouped with DBSCAN, and TCRdist sequence similarity was added when clustering was performed within HLA-allele-positive subsets. Repertoires with fewer than 30,000 or more than 120,000 public chains, plus five repertoires with anomalous nucleotide sharing, were excluded from co-occurrence clustering. The immuneACCESS repertoire file appears here via TCRdb, limited to in-frame rearrangements. These files lack a portion of the clones; in checked studies, under half of the deficit traces to unresolved V genes, and the cause of the others is not known. That table furnishes V, J and clone size, whereas the DNA furnished D and trimming. This sample gives 90,000 to 150,000 clones in total; 70% to 80% of them show up just once. The ten largest account for 11% of the sample.

The data originate from a study of cytomegalovirus exposure and HLA in healthy donors (dated by TCRdb to about 2017). General notes on the study: An earlier analysis of some 620 of the donors reported roughly 300 Gb of sequence data and 100 million to 120 million unique TCR beta sequences obtained from around 170 million T cells. Approximately 300 gigabases of sequencing data and 70 million to 100 million unique TCR sequences made up an early release that covered approximately 650 HLA-typed donors. Among the roughly 370 genotyped donors, roughly 80% belonged to the genetic ancestry cluster associated with self-reported Caucasian donors. The study aimed to test whether cataloging public T cell receptors could reveal signatures of past pathogen exposure. Using immunosequencing, the study profiled T cell repertoires from about 650 subjects and related those repertoires to cytomegalovirus serostatus. Along with the approximately 700-subject first cohort, a separate validation cohort of over a hundred different subjects was used. High-throughput TCR immunosequencing, statistical association of individual TCRs with disease status, and machine learning were combined to predict cytomegalovirus infection status. In a later analysis, previously published TCR beta repertoires from several hundred donors were re-analyzed and high-resolution HLA genotyping was added so that TCR occurrence patterns could be studied. The later analysis used no new phenotypic data to find candidate immune exposures, relying instead on TCR beta sequences and their occurrence across donors. In an earlier analysis of about 590 of the donors, high-throughput TCR beta sequencing was used to judge whether each TCR beta V gene segment behaved as functional or pseudogenic. Donor age, sex, ethnicity and CMV serostatus were collected together with the repertoire data. A later genetic analysis took genome-wide SNP genotypes for about 55% of the roughly 670 donors and used that subset as a discovery cohort. Every repertoire in the discovery cohort had been generated on one and the same sequencing platform. Both class I and class II loci were covered by HLA typing, at four-digit resolution. Typing coverage varied by locus: 629-630 donors for A, B, C, DRB1 and DQB1; around 560 for DQA1; over 600 for DPA1; more than 450 for DPB1. Because of strong linkage in the cohort, five DR-DQ haplotypes were treated as single units for association and clustering. Among approximately 370 genotyped donors of the cohort, an average of around 250,000 unique TCR beta nucleotide sequences was sequenced per donor, of which about 19% were non-productive. Results and caveats for the whole study, not just this receptor: Some IMGT-functional V segments, including TRBV6-2 and TRBV6-3, could not be told apart with the 87-base-pair reads, so those segments were excluded. In an earlier analysis of about 540 of the donors, most TCR beta V segments were observed in productive rearrangements about 90% or about 30% of the time, broadly matching IMGT annotations. A later analysis reported that several top co-occurrence clusters appeared linked to parvovirus B19, influenza, CMV and Epstein-Barr virus. CMV serostatus was the only immune exposure information available for the cohort. In this cohort, only TCR beta chains were sequenced, and detectable features were limited by the absence of alpha or paired-chain data. Roughly uniform sequencing depth across donors was assumed in presence/absence analyses, although this assumption may not hold. Most TCR sequences were observed very rarely across donors, whereas some public TCRs were present in many individuals. The study listed 164 TCR beta chains as associated with cytomegalovirus. Because counts were too low, more than 15 rarely observed V segments, including chromosome 9 orphons, were left out of the earlier analysis of 587 of the donors. According to the authors, the approach could potentially be generalized to other disease states and immunological phenotypes. In a later analysis, the rate of TCR association differed among HLA loci, with DRB1 alleles having the most associated TCRs and HLA-C alleles having the fewest. Strong co-occurrence of HLA alleles, especially DR and DQ, made assigning TCR associations to individual alleles difficult. According to a later analysis, most CMV-associated TCR beta chains appeared to be HLA-restricted, and the HLA associations seemed to be driven largely by CMV exposure. In vitro tests confirmed that a few of the cytomegalovirus-associated TCR beta chains recognize cytomegalovirus antigens. An association between a missense DCLRE1C variant and V-gene and J-gene trimming of TCR beta chains was found in a later genetic analysis and replicated in an independent cohort. A cluster of highly shared sequence variants was judged likely to be a technical artifact of the sequencing pipeline. Linkage disequilibrium might explain the correlated functional status among segregating V segments, but an unknown experimental factor could not be ruled out. According to a later genetic analysis, donors in an Asian-associated ancestry cluster had fewer N-insertions in productive TCRs than the approximately 700-donor mean. In a later analysis, HLA-associated TCR beta chains showed more clonal expansion and lower generation probabilities than non-associated chains that were equally common. HLA typing was unavailable for some donors at each locus, so association tests used only the typed subset. A further reported finding was that TCR beta sequences accurately predicted the HLA-A and HLA-B alleles for most subjects in the first cohort. A later analysis associated approximately 17,000 TCR beta sequences with specific HLA alleles at a false discovery rate of 0.05. In both the original and validation cohorts, the classifier was reported to diagnose cytomegalovirus status with high specificity and sensitivity.

In total, approximately 690 healthy bone marrow donors made up the cohort. At the time of sampling, every cohort member was nominally healthy, though immune exposures that went unrecorded were likely present. The donor tested CMV seropositive and was one of the 289 seropositive cohort members. Each donor provided a peripheral blood sample, and peripheral blood mononuclear cells were used for TCR beta sequencing. The Qiagen DNeasy Blood Extraction Kit was used to extract genomic DNA from the blood cell samples. Based on the germline V gene, the CDR1 and CDR2 sequences are LGHNA and YNFKEQ. From the cysteine up to the phenylalanine, the CDR3 has a length of 15 residues. The sequence is cut down to CDR3 DNA, 45 bases in frame from base 1. V sheds 1 base and J sheds 6 bases, leaving 13 bases between their ends.

Here the chain combines TRBV4-2 and TRBJ1-3; a tentative D call is TRBD1 (6 bases match). This sequence originates from a woman aged 45-60 years in good health and CMV-seropositive. The sample was PBMCs. CDR3 reads: CASSQGSAGANTIYF. The DNA sequence is as follows: TGTGCCAGCAGCCAAGGTTCGGCAGGGGCAAACACCATATATTTT.